The 14 T cell receptor beta chains given below trace back to one sample, sequenced in a study of blood T cells in healthy people across ages. A J-beta primer mix and a sample-barcoded 5' primer were used in a second PCR of about 7 to 12 cycles. TCRdb re-called the 5' RACE reads with MiXCR, one entry per CDR3 protein. This sample has 1.4 million to 1.5 million distinct CDR3 sequences, with approximately 40% found just once. Source material: blood. The receptors here all came from a woman aged 18-30 years in good health.

The chain is built from TRBV5-1 and TRBJ2-1, with D perhaps TRBD1 (6 bases). The closer fit of TRBJ2-7 to the DNA end suggests the J call may be wrong. Per the germline V gene, CDR1 is SGHRS and CDR2 is YFSETQ. CDR3 length: 19 amino acids. This CDR3 reads CASSPVLAPTQGGYNEQYF. CDR3 nucleotide sequence: TGCGCCAGCAGCCCGGTTCTAGCACCCACACAGGGTGGATACAATGAGCAGTACTTC.

The chain recombines TRBV10-3 with TRBJ1-1; no definite D call. The germline V gene has CDR1 ENHRY and CDR2 SYGVKD. The CDR3 consists of 14 residues. V lost 6 bases and J lost 5, with 16 bases in between. DNA of the CDR3: TGTGCCATCAGCGGTGGGATGGCCCCAACTGAAGCTTTCTTT. Residues: CAISGGMAPTEAFF.

V usage is TRBV27 and J usage is TRBJ1-6; 7 nucleotides agree with TRBD1. In germline, CDR1 is MNHEY, CDR2 SMNVEV (reference sequence). The CDR3 has 16 amino acids. Trimming cost V 5 bases and J 4 bases; bases outside gene matches: 8. The chain's CDR3 is CASSNTGDAYNSPLHF. CDR3 DNA: TGTGCCAGCAGTAACACAGGGGACGCGTATAATTCACCCCTCCACTTT.

V usage is TRBV5-4 and J usage is TRBJ2-6; no clear D gene. CDR3 length: 16 residues. The V end lost 2 bases, the J end lost 1 base, and 10 bases lay between the germline ends. Germline V lookup: CDR1 SGHNT, CDR2 YYREEE (reference sequence). The CDR3 region is CASSFDIGSGANVLTF. The CDR3, as DNA: TGTGCCAGCAGCTTCGACATAGGGTCTGGGGCCAACGTCCTGACTTTC.

This chain joins TRBV20-1 and TRBJ1-1; TRBD1 aligns across 11 bases. The V gene's germline CDR1 is DFQATT and CDR2 SNEGSKA (reference sequence). V trimming: 1 base; J trimming: 3 bases; junction bases outside the gene matches: 4. The CDR3 extends over 15 amino acids. The CDR3 region has the DNA TGCAGTGCTAGAGTAGGACAGGGGGCTTACACTGAAGCTTTCTTT. Its protein product is CSARVGQGAYTEAFF.

At least ten counts were recorded for this clonotype. One end of the junction fails to match germline, which may point to a read error. The chain employs TRBV4-1 and TRBJ2-1; the D is unclear. The CDR3 is 12 amino acids. CDR1 is MGHRA and CDR2 is YSYEKL in the germline V gene. As DNA, the CDR3 is TGTGCCAGCAGCCAAGCGTACAATGAGCAGTTCTTC. Translation gives CASSQAYNEQFF.

This clonotype was seen once. The chain couples TRBV7-3 to TRBJ2-1; 9 nucleotides line up with TRBD1. TRBJ2-7 matches the DNA end more closely, so the J call is doubtful. CDR1 and CDR2 from the germline V gene are SGHTA and FQGTGA. The CDR3 loop spans 17 amino acids. The CDR3 DNA sequence: TGTGCCAGCAGCGAAAGGTTGGGACAGGGTTCCTACAATGAGCAGTACTTC. Its protein is CASSERLGQGSYNEQYF.

This clonotype has more than one count but fewer than ten. The chain recombines TRBV7-9 with TRBJ2-3; 9 nucleotides agree with TRBD2. The CDR3 totals 17 residues. V dropped 2 bases and J dropped 2; count of bases not matched to a gene: 8. From germline, CDR1 is SEHNR and CDR2 FQNEAQ (reference sequence). CDR3: CASSLLAGSTPTDTQYF. As DNA, the CDR3 is TGTGCCAGCAGCTTACTAGCGGGATCAACCCCCACAGATACGCAGTATTTT.

The V call is TRBV20-1, the J call TRBJ1-5; D is uncertain. The CDR3 covers 14 residues. CDR1 and CDR2 from the germline V gene are DFQATT and SNEGSKA (reference sequence). Trimming cost V 0 bases and J 7 bases, with 13 bases left between them. The CDR3 bases are TGCAGTGCTAGAGAAGGTTTGGCAGCCCAGCCCCAGCATTTT. It codes for CSAREGLAAQPQHF.

This chain links TRBV4-2 with TRBJ2-7; D perhaps matches TRBD1 (6 bases). Germline V lookup: CDR1 LGHNA, CDR2 YNFKEQ. The CDR3 length is 15 residues. V lost 1 base, J lost 1 base, and 11 bases lay in between. The CDR3 bases are TGTGCCAGCAGCCAAGCTGCGACAGGATCCTACGAGCAGTACTTC. It is translated as CASSQAATGSYEQYF.

There are many counts of this clonotype. V usage is TRBV20-1 and J usage is TRBJ1-1, with D unresolved. The germline gives CDR1 DFQATT, CDR2 SNEGSKA (reference sequence). The CDR3 consists of 14 residues. Between the trimmed V and J ends, which lost 3 bases and 10 bases, there was a span of 21 bases. The CDR3 nucleotides are TGCAGTGCTAGCCGTACTCCGGGCCCCGAGGGAGCTTTCTTT. It codes for CSASRTPGPEGAFF.

This chain joins TRBV5-1 and TRBJ1-5; a weak D match, TRBD1 (6 bases). Trimming cost V 5 bases and J 2 bases, with 14 bases left between them. The CDR3 is made up of 15 amino acids. Germline V gives CDR1 SGHRS, CDR2 YFSETQ. The CDR3, as DNA: TGCGCCAGCAGGGGGGCCCCCGGGGGCAATCAGCCCCAGCATTTT. The encoded protein is CASRGAPGGNQPQHF.

This clonotype was observed a few times. V is TRBV6-6 and J is TRBJ2-1, with 9 nucleotides matching TRBD2. The J segment lost 7 bases and the V segment lost 8 bases, leaving 9 bases of the junction unmatched. This CDR3 is built from 14 residues. Germline-derived CDR1 and CDR2 are MNHNY and SVGAGI (reference sequence). The CDR3 bases are TGTGCCAGCGTCCGTGGTAGCGGGAGTAATGAGCAGTTCTTC. The encoded protein is CASVRGSGSNEQFF.

The CDR3 sequence: CASSQTNIGHEQYF. In DNA, the CDR3 is TGCGCCAGCAGCCAAACTAACATTGGCCACGAGCAGTACTTC. This chain uses TRBV4-1 with TRBJ2-7; D not certain. V lost 2 bases, J lost 5 bases, and 13 bases lay in between. The germline gives CDR1 MGHRA, CDR2 YSYEKL. The length of the CDR3 is 14 residues.